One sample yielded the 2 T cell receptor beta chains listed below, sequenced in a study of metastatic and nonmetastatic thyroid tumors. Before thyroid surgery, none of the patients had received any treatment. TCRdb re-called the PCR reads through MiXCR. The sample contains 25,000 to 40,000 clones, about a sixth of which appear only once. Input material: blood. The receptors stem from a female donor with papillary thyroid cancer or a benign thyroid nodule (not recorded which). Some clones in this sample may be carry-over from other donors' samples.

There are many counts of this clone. The CDR3 region has the DNA TGTGCCAGCAGCTGGGACAGGGGACAGCCCCAGCATTTT. This encodes CASSWDRGQPQHF. This chain uses TRBV7-2 with TRBJ1-5, with 10 bases that match TRBD1. Trimming cost V 4 bases and J 7 bases; bases outside gene matches: 1. CDR1 is SGHTA, CDR2 FQGNSA, per germline. This CDR3 comprises 13 residues.

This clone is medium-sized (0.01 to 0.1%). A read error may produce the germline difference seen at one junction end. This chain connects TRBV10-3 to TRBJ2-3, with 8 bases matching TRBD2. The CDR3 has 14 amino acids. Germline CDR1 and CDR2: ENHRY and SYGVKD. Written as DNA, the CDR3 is TGTGCCGTCAGGGCGGCGGGGGGAGGAGATACGCAGTATTTT. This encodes CAVRAAGGGDTQYF.